This T cell receptor beta chain stems from a study of T cell responses to AZD1222 COVID-19 vaccine (dated by TCRdb to the early 2020s). For context, the study as a whole: Because spike-specific TCR depth and breadth did not differ between the two schedules, AZD1222 recipients who got a second dose at roughly 4 weeks were pooled with those who got a second dose at roughly 12 weeks. A total of 230 to 250 trial participants underwent TCR sequencing, of whom roughly 210 had received two doses of AZD1222 and 26 had received two doses of the MenACWY control vaccine. Enrollment into the trials was organized by age into subgroups of 18-55, 56-69 and 70-plus years, and those subgroups contained around 150, 28 and 57 TCR-sequenced participants, respectively.

On the study overall, not on this receptor specifically: In the small 56-69-year group, the increase in depth fell short of significance, most likely because of low power. Spike-specific TCR breadth and depth rose significantly after two AZD1222 doses compared with day 0 and with MenACWY recipients. Because no samples from the day 14 peak response were available, repertoires could be characterized only after the peak T cell response. CD4 TCRs associated with the vaccine covered the entire spike protein, and the dominant responses were in regions 160-218 and 743-854. Reportedly, almost half of the unique spike-specific TCRs recognized epitopes lying outside the regions that are mutated in the B.1.351 and B.1.1.7 variants. Conclusions about previously exposed vaccinees are limited, since just five to seven AZD1222 recipients were seropositive for SARS-CoV-2 at baseline. Participants were mostly white British, with more females than males. The authors suggested clonal diversity may have been underestimated.

Taken from the germline V gene (reference sequence), the CDR1 and CDR2 loops are LNHDA and SQIVND. The CDR3 measures 14 amino acids from cysteine to phenylalanine. Just the 42-base CDR3 DNA is kept, in frame starting at base 1. V is trimmed back by 3 bases and J by 3 bases, and the junction contains 3 bases that no gene match accounts for. This sample's time point label indicates: baseline before first vaccination. Vaccinee samples were obtained from the UK trials COV001 and COV002, which included a single-blind randomized controlled phase 2/3 trial of AZD1222 (ChAdOx1 nCoV-19) in healthy adults. For TCRbeta chain sequencing, PBMC samples from trial participants were taken at day 0 and at day 28 after the second dose. In the case of this clone: The antigen it binds to is not known. No quality values exist for individual bases; no much larger clone is one base distant.

The CDR3 regions of human TCRbeta chains were analyzed by immunosequencing. Per the source publication's procedure: Repertoire TCRs were matched against a reference library of SARS-CoV-2-specific TCRs generated with the MIRA antigen-specificity platform. Breadth meant the fraction of unique TCRs that were SARS-CoV-2-associated, whereas depth meant the fraction of total T cells that were SARS-CoV-2-associated. Using the MIRA data, each spike-specific TCR was mapped to the spike region that the TCR reacts to and placed in a CD4 or CD8 class. Log10-transformed breadth and depth values were compared by one-way ANOVA with Sidak's multiple comparisons tests. Drawn from immuneACCESS, this table holds only the in-frame rearrangements with V and J called that TCRdb kept. Clones are partly lost; checked studies trace under half to an unresolved V gene and leave the rest unexplained. V, J and clone size are taken as reported in that table, and D and trimming were inferred from the DNA itself. Here the sample has around 120,000 clones; approximately 96% occur a single time. The top ten clonotypes cover 2% to 2.5% of the sample.

This receptor was taken from an adult in good health. Specimen: peripheral blood, collected on day 0 of AZD1222 vaccination. This receptor chain uses TRBV19 and TRBJ2-7, and 9 junction bases match TRBD2. The CDR3 corresponds to CASSMGTSFYEQYF. The DNA sequence follows: TGTGCCAGTAGTATGGGGACTAGCTTCTACGAGCAGTACTTC.